Included here is one TCR beta chain sequence, with context. This clone was detected many times. Its antigen specificity is not known. No qualities accompany the bases; no much larger clone lies one base away. TCRbeta CDR3 regions were amplified from genomic DNA by means of the immunoSEQ Assay, a bias-controlled multiplex PCR. On the authors' methods: The number of nucleated cells in each sample was estimated from the amplification of reference gene primers within the assay. Sequence reads were collapsed and filtered to measure the absolute abundance of every unique TCRbeta CDR3 rearrangement. For each sample, productive Simpson clonality was calculated by taking the square root of Simpson's diversity index across productive rearrangements. Sourced from immuneACCESS, this table was stored by TCRdb with only in-frame sequences that have V and J called. A share of the clones is absent; for the studies checked, an unresolved V gene accounts for under half, and the remainder has no known explanation. The DNA gave D and trimming, while V, J and clone size come from that table. A total of 100,000 to 120,000 clones appear in this sample, 88% of them only once. Roughly 2.5% of the sample is held by the ten biggest clonotypes.

The collaborating institutions used their own protocols to collect whole blood in K2EDTA tubes. For TCRbeta analysis, collaborators shipped samples as frozen whole blood, isolated PBMCs, or DNA extracted from either of those sample types. V loses 5 bases, J loses 6 bases, and the germline ends lie 17 bases apart. The CDR3 starts with the cysteine, ends with the phenylalanine, and has 16 residues. The sequence is cut down to CDR3 DNA, 48 bases in frame from base 1. The germline V gene (reference sequence) sets CDR1 to MNHEY and CDR2 to SMNVEV. These data originate in a study of blood T cell repertoires in COVID-19 (dated by TCRdb to 2018 to 2020). With respect to the entire study: Samples from collaborators originated in the United States, Italy and Spain and spanned both the acute and convalescent phases of COVID-19. The dataset comprised deeply sampled blood TCRbeta repertoires from subjects exposed to, actively infected with, or recovered from COVID-19. The material from the prospective study consisted of cDNA or gDNA derived from T cells, B-cell-depleted T cells, or PBMCs. The samples were drawn from the first 160 participants of the ongoing ImmuneRACE study and from 950 to 1,500 subjects provided by 6 global collaborators. The repertoires were released in a freely available public database intended as a resource for research on the immune response to SARS-CoV-2. Nearly every sample came with metadata listing a de-identified subject ID, COVID-19 status, age in years and sex. Where HLA class I and class II types were available, the types were taken from metadata supplied by the sample provider, not from assay-based typing. Broad study findings and their caveats: The quantity of clinical and demographic metadata differed by source and by participant and was supplied without curation.

The source material was peripheral blood. Recombination connected TRBV27 to TRBJ1-6; no D gene is confidently identified. This clonotype was sampled from a human donor in a cohort sampled during active COVID-19. The CDR3 is CASSPGFGGPNSPLHF. The nucleotide sequence reads as follows: TGTGCCAGCAGTCCCGGGTTTGGAGGCCCTAATTCACCCCTCCACTTT.